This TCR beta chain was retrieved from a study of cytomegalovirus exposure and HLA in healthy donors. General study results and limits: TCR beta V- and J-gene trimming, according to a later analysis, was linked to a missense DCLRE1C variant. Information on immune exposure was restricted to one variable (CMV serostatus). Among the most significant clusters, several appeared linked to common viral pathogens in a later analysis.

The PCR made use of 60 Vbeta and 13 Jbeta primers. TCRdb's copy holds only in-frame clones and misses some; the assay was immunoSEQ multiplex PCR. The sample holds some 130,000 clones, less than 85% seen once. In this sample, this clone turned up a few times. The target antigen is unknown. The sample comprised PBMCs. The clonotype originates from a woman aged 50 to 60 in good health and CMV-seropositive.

The CDR3 DNA follows: TGTGCCAGCAGCCAAGTAGCGGGGGGGGCTGTCCAAGAGACCCAGTACTTC. Translating it yields CASSQVAGGAVQETQYF. The chain couples TRBV4-2 to TRBJ2-5, with TRBD2 identical over 11 bases. Germline assignment: CDR1 LGHNA and CDR2 YNFKEQ. This CDR3 contains 17 residues. V lost 1 base, J lost 1 base, and 5 bases stayed unmatched.